This T cell receptor (beta chain) was recovered during a study of cytomegalovirus exposure and HLA in healthy donors. Whole-study findings and limits: Later analysis demonstrated an association between a missense DCLRE1C variant and TCR beta V- and J-gene trimming. The study labeled 164 TCR beta chains cytomegalovirus-associated. Researchers reportedly found TCR beta sequences accurately predicted most subjects' HLA-A and HLA-B alleles. A later analysis showed TCR association rates differing by HLA locus, peaking at DRB1 and lowest at HLA-C.

The CDR3 has 15 residues. J was trimmed by 4 bases and V by 4 bases; bases with no gene match: 7. Looked up from germline, CDR1 is SGHRS and CDR2 is YFSETQ. A multiplex PCR was run with 60 Vbeta primers and 13 Jbeta primers. Using immunoSEQ multiplex PCR, the repertoire was profiled, and TCRdb retains in-frame clones only, with some absent. Of under 200,000 clones in the sample, approximately 78% were seen once. About this clone: Its antigen is currently unknown. Distinct nucleotide sequences in the sample also encode this CDR3.

V is TRBV5-1 and J is TRBJ1-4; 7 nucleotides line up with TRBD1. The sequence was obtained from a girl aged 2 to 9 in good health and CMV-seropositive. The sample taken for sequencing was PBMCs. CDR3 amino acids: CASSIPTGSNEKLFF. The CDR3 nucleotides are TGCGCCAGCAGCATCCCGACAGGGAGTAATGAAAAACTGTTTTTT.